This is a list of T cell receptor beta chains from one sample in a study of T cell responses to AZD1222 COVID-19 vaccine. The data were produced by immunoSEQ multiplex PCR, yet TCRdb's version contains in-frame clones alone and is incomplete. Among about 120,000 clones listed, about 90% were seen once. The source material was peripheral blood, sampled on day 0 of AZD1222 vaccination. Source of these receptors: an adult in good health. CDR3s include the opening cysteine and the closing phenylalanine or tryptophan. Fields, in order: clone size, J gene, V gene, D gene, CDR3 protein, CDR3 DNA. D genes are given only for firm matches. Not all rows give a size; the values are once, few, many and, for expanded clones, a class.

clone size: .; J gene: TRBJ2-1; V gene: TRBV5-4; D gene: TRBD1; CDR3 protein: CASRPDRGRSDEQFF; CDR3 DNA: TGTGCCAGCAGGCCCGACAGGGGGCGTTCCGATGAGCAGTTCTTC
clone size: .; J gene: TRBJ2-5; V gene: TRBV27; D gene: .; CDR3 protein: CASSLEPQETQYF; CDR3 DNA: TGTGCCAGCAGTTTAGAGCCGCAAGAGACCCAGTACTTC
clone size: .; J gene: TRBJ1-2; V gene: TRBV14; D gene: .; CDR3 protein: CASSPGPNYGYTF; CDR3 DNA: TGTGCCAGCAGCCCGGGACCTAACTATGGCTACACCTTC
clone size: .; J gene: TRBJ1-1; V gene: TRBV6-5; D gene: .; CDR3 protein: CATLVAEGLEAFF; CDR3 DNA: TGTGCCACCCTAGTGGCAGAAGGGCTTGAAGCTTTCTTT
clone size: .; J gene: TRBJ1-1; V gene: TRBV4-3; D gene: TRBD1; CDR3 protein: CASSHDRGQAFF; CDR3 DNA: TGCGCCAGCAGCCATGACAGGGGCCAAGCTTTCTTT
clone size: once; J gene: TRBJ2-7; V gene: TRBV5-1; D gene: .; CDR3 protein: CASNPDPGPKLYEQYF; CDR3 DNA: TGCGCCAGCAACCCCGATCCGGGGCCCAAACTATACGAGCAGTACTTC
clone size: .; J gene: TRBJ2-4; V gene: TRBV7-9; D gene: TRBD2; CDR3 protein: CASSLVGLAGGAKNIQYF; CDR3 DNA: TGTGCCAGCAGCTTAGTGGGACTAGCGGGAGGGGCAAAAAACATTCAGTACTTC
clone size: .; J gene: TRBJ2-1; V gene: TRBV27; D gene: .; CDR3 protein: CASSGLILKGYNEQFF; CDR3 DNA: TGTGCCAGCAGCGGACTTATCCTCAAGGGCTACAATGAGCAGTTCTTC
clone size: .; J gene: TRBJ1-1; V gene: TRBV7-2; D gene: .; CDR3 protein: CASSFVKPGTLNTEAFF; CDR3 DNA: TGTGCCAGCAGCTTCGTAAAACCGGGAACCCTAAACACTGAAGCTTTCTTT
clone size: .; J gene: TRBJ1-4; V gene: TRBV2; D gene: .; CDR3 protein: CASRGGRQATNEKLFF; CDR3 DNA: TGTGCCAGCAGGGGGGGCAGGCAAGCAACTAATGAAAAACTGTTTTTT
clone size: few; J gene: TRBJ1-4; V gene: TRBV3-1/TRBV3-2; D gene: .; CDR3 protein: CASSNQGSEKLFF; CDR3 DNA: TGTGCCAGCAGCAACCAGGGAAGTGAAAAACTGTTTTTT